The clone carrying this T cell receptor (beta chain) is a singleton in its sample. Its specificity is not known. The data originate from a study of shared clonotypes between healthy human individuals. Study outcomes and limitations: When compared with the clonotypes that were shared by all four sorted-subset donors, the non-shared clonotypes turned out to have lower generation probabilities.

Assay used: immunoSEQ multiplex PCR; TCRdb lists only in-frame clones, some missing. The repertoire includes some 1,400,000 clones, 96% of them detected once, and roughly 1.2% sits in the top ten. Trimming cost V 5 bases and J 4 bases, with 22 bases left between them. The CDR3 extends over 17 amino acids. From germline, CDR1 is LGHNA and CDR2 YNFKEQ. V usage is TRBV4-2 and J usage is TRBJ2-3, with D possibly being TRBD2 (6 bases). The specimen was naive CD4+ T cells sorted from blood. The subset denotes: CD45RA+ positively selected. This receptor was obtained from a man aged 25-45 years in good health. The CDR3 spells CASSLAAGGGPSDTQYF. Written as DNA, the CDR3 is TGTGCCAGCAGCTTGGCGGCAGGTGGAGGGCCATCAGATACGCAGTATTTT.